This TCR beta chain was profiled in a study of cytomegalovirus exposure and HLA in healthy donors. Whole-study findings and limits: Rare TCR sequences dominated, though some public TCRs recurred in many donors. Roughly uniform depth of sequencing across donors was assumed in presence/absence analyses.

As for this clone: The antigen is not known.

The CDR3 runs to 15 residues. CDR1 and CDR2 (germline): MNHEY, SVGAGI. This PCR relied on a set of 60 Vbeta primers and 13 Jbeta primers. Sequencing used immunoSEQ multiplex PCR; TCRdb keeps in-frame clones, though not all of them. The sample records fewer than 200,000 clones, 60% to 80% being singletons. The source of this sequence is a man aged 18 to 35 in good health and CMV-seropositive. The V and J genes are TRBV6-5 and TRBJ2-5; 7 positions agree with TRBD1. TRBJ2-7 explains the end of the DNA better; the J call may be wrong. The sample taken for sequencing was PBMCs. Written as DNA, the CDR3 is TGTGCCAGCAGTTTATTAACAGGGGTTTCGTACGAGCAGTACTTC. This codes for CASSLLTGVSYEQYF.